This entry lists 17 T cell receptor beta chains sequenced from one sample in a study of blood T cells in healthy people across ages. A J-beta primer mix and a sample-barcoded 5' primer were used in a second PCR of roughly 6 to 11 cycles. Each CDR3 protein gets one entry after TCRdb re-called the 5' RACE reads with MiXCR. The sample comprises 1,800,000 or so distinct CDR3 sequences, more than 35% of which are singletons, and under 25% rests with the top ten. Sequences were obtained from blood. These receptors originate from a human donor in good health.

The chain carries TRBV10-3 and TRBJ1-1; the D is unclear. The CDR3 length is 14 residues. The V gene lost 6 bases and the J gene lost 0 bases, with 11 bases spanning the gap. The germline V gene has CDR1 ENHRY and CDR2 SYGVKD. CDR3 sequence reads: CAISTDGLNTEAFF. The CDR3 DNA is TGTGCCATCAGCACCGACGGCTTGAACACTGAAGCTTTCTTT.

V and J are TRBV20-1 and TRBJ2-7; the D gene is possibly TRBD2 (5 bases). The CDR3 runs to 11 residues. V lost 5 bases and J 7 bases, leaving 12 bases between the germline ends. In germline, CDR1 is DFQATT, CDR2 SNEGSKA (reference sequence). The CDR3 region has the DNA TGCAGTGCTGGCGCTCGGGGAGAGCAGTACTTC. This sequence encodes CSAGARGEQYF.

The V gene is TRBV20-1, the J gene TRBJ2-5; D is possibly TRBD1 or TRBD2 (7 bases each). Trimming removed 6 bases at V and 5 bases at J, with 19 bases between. This CDR3 has 14 amino acids. Germline CDR1 is DFQATT and CDR2 is SNEGSKA (reference sequence). CDR3 sequence: CSAHPSGGGETQYF. CDR3 coding DNA: TGCAGTGCACATCCATCAGGGGGGGGGGAGACCCAGTACTTC.

This chain links TRBV7-2 with TRBJ1-2; the D gene is possibly TRBD1 (5 bases). Per the germline V gene, CDR1 is SGHTA and CDR2 is FQGNSA. The V end lost 1 base, the J end lost 2 bases, and 11 bases lay between the germline ends. The CDR3 has 15 residues. The CDR3 protein is CASSLDGGSNYGYTF. As DNA, the CDR3 is TGTGCCAGCAGCTTAGATGGGGGGTCGAACTATGGCTACACCTTC.

As concerns this clonotype: Germline and junction disagree at one end, which may indicate a read error. J is TRBJ1-2 and V is TRBV12-3 or TRBV12-4; 8 nucleotides align to TRBD1. This CDR3 has 15 residues. This chain's CDR3 is CASSPWTGTNCGYTF. The CDR3 DNA sequence: TGTGCCAGCAGTCCCTGGACAGGGACTAACTGTGGCTACACCTTC.

This clonotype was detected a few times. This chain joins TRBV12-3 or TRBV12-4 and TRBJ2-1; D is perhaps TRBD1 or TRBD2 (6 bases each). This CDR3 spans 16 amino acids. The V and J ends lost 0 bases and 4 bases respectively, with 13 bases between them. The CDR3 loop is CASSLAWGAQYNEQFF. The CDR3, as DNA: TGTGCCAGCAGTTTAGCGTGGGGGGCACAGTACAATGAGCAGTTCTTC.

This clonotype appeared once. The chain combines TRBV9 with TRBJ2-3; the D gene could be TRBD1 or TRBD2 (5 bases each). V lost 4 bases and J 3 bases, leaving 18 bases between the germline ends. This CDR3 contains 16 residues. Germline CDR1 SGDLS, CDR2 YYNGEE. The CDR3 is CASSIASWGTTDTQYF. CDR3 coding DNA: TGTGCCAGCAGCATAGCGTCTTGGGGGACGACAGATACGCAGTATTTT.

CDR3 sequence (DNA): TGTGCCAGCAGTGGGACACCTCATAATTCACCCCTCCACTTT. Translating gives CASSGTPHNSPLHF. This sequence joins TRBV7-6 and TRBJ1-6; D is possibly TRBD1 (6 bases). This CDR3 region has 14 residues. Germline V gene sequence: CDR1 SGHVS, CDR2 FNYEAQ. The V end was cut by 6 bases, the J end by 5 bases, with 11 bases between.

The table lists this clonotype with a few counts. The chain carries TRBV7-6 and TRBJ2-5; D possibly uses TRBD1 or TRBD2 (5 bases each). This CDR3 comprises 15 residues. In germline, CDR1 is SGHVS, CDR2 FNYEAQ. Trimming pared 5 bases from V and 7 bases from J, leaving 20 bases between. The CDR3, as DNA: TGTGCCAGCAGCGATGAGGGACGGTTAGGTGGGACCCAGTACTTC. It is translated as CASSDEGRLGGTQYF. Supplemented by reference TRBV7-6 and TRBJ2-5, the full variable domain reads GAGVSQSPRYKVTKRGQDVALRCDPISGHVSLYWYRQALGQGPEFLTYFNYEAQQDKSGLPNDRFSAERPEGSISTLTIQRTEQRDSAMYRCASSDEGRLGGTQYFGPGTRLLVL.

This clonotype was seen a few times. The V and J genes are TRBV10-3 and TRBJ2-1; 15 nucleotides line up with TRBD2. After removal of 4 bases from V and 14 bases from J, the junction contained 6 bases not matched to a gene. Germline V gene sequence: CDR1 ENHRY, CDR2 SYGVKD. The CDR3 loop spans 14 amino acids. The CDR3 is CAISGGTSGGLEFF. The CDR3 region has the DNA TGTGCCATCAGTGGAGGGACTAGCGGGGGGCTGGAGTTCTTC.

This clonotype has ten or more counts. The CDR3 protein is CASSPLAGGRETQYF. DNA for the CDR3: TGTGCCAGCAGTCCCCTAGCGGGGGGAAGGGAGACCCAGTACTTC. This chain links TRBV7-7 with TRBJ2-5, with 11 bases matching TRBD2. This CDR3 contains 15 residues. Germline CDR1 and CDR2: SSHAT and FNYEAQ (reference sequence). The V segment lost 6 bases and the J segment 5 bases; nucleotides outside the gene matches: 8.

This clonotype was seen only a few times. The chain carries TRBV28 and TRBJ2-5, with 8 bases lining up with TRBD1. The ends lost 6 bases at V and 3 bases at J; junction bases unmatched: 9. Looked up from germline, CDR1 is MDHEN and CDR2 is SYDVKM. The CDR3 has 15 residues. The CDR3 is CASRPTGQDKETQYF. DNA of the CDR3: TGTGCCAGCAGGCCGACGGGACAGGATAAAGAGACCCAGTACTTC.

The DNA for the CDR3 is TGTGCCAGCAGTTCTTGGGAGGGGGTGGCGACAGATACGCAGTATTTT. Amino acid sequence: CASSSWEGVATDTQYF. The chain has TRBV6-5 and TRBJ2-3; possible D gene TRBD2, 7 bases. Per germline, CDR1 MNHEY and CDR2 SVGAGI. With 4 bases removed from V and 3 bases from J, the gap between germline ends came to 17 bases. The length of the CDR3 is 16 residues.

J is TRBJ1-2 and V is TRBV6-5, with D tentatively TRBD1 (5 bases). CDR3 length: 14 residues. CDR1 is MNHEY, CDR2 SVGAGI, per germline. Trimming took 1 base from V and 3 from J, leaving 9 bases between them. Written as DNA, the CDR3 is TGTGCCAGCAGTTACTTGGCGGGGGACTATGGCTACACCTTC. It codes for CASSYLAGDYGYTF.

This clonotype was seen more than once but under ten times. The chain employs TRBV20-1 and TRBJ1-5; 11 bases fit TRBD1. Germline lookup yields CDR1 DFQATT and CDR2 SNEGSKA (reference sequence). This CDR3 is 17 amino acids long. The J segment lost 3 bases and the V segment lost 4 bases, leaving 11 bases of the junction unmatched. The CDR3 here is CSAKEGGQGDHNQPQHF. CDR3 DNA: TGCAGTGCTAAAGAGGGGGGACAGGGGGACCACAATCAGCCCCAGCATTTT.

The chain uses TRBV29-1 and TRBJ1-1; D uncertain. Deletions cut 6 bases from V and 3 bases from J, with 14 bases between. This CDR3 is built from 13 residues. The germline gives CDR1 SQVTM, CDR2 ANQGSEA. CDR3 region: CSVWTVLDTEAFF. CDR3 nucleotide sequence: TGCAGCGTGTGGACGGTCCTGGACACTGAAGCTTTCTTT.

The chain has TRBV11-3 and TRBJ2-7; no definite D call. Deletions cut 5 bases from V and 9 bases from J, with 17 bases between. Per germline, CDR1 SGHNT and CDR2 YENEEA. CDR3 length equals 13 residues. CDR3 region: CASSRPLEAVQYF. For the CDR3, the DNA is TGTGCCAGCAGCCGCCCGCTAGAAGCCGTGCAGTACTTC.